This T cell receptor (beta chain) emerged from a study of T cell responses to AZD1222 COVID-19 vaccine. Germline V CDR1 and CDR2: WNHNN, SYGVQD (reference sequence). Trimming stripped 4 bases from V and 0 bases from J, with 9 bases between. The length of the CDR3 is 14 residues. Whole-study findings and limits: Donors, mostly white British, included more females; clonal diversity was possibly underestimated. With two AZD1222 doses given, Spike-specific TCR breadth and depth both rose. Spike was spanned by vaccine-associated CD4 TCRs, which were dominant at 160-218 and 743-854. Only 5 to 7 AZD1222 recipients tested seropositive at baseline.

As concerns this clone: Antigen specificity is unknown.

Generated by immunoSEQ multiplex PCR, the TCRdb table keeps only in-frame clones and is missing some. This sample has some 150,000 clones, with around 90% found just once. Sequenced material: peripheral blood, taken 28 days after the second dose of the MenACWY control vaccine. The TCR sequence derives from an adult who received the MenACWY meningococcal vaccine as a control. The chain uses TRBV10-1 and TRBJ1-2; D is unresolved. CDR3 DNA: TGCGCCAGCAGTGGGAGGGTTTCTAACTATGGCTACACCTTC. Protein product: CASSGRVSNYGYTF.